This entry concerns a single T cell receptor (beta chain). The CDR3 runs to 12 residues. The germline V and J ends were trimmed by 8 bases and 9 bases, with 14 bases remaining between them. Germline V gene lookup returns CDR1 LNHDA and CDR2 SQIVND (reference sequence). Followed longitudinally, the Seattle patients had been enrolled during active infection. This entry comes from a study of blood T cell repertoires in COVID-19. At the level of the study: PBMCs, B-cell-depleted T cells, or T cells provided the cDNA or gDNA that made up the material.

Produced via immunoSEQ multiplex PCR; TCRdb's table is partial and in-frame only. The sample contains a few hundred thousand clones, approximately 90% of which appear only once. The specimen was peripheral blood. This TCR was recovered from a woman aged 50 to 65 with COVID-19, enrolled during active disease. The chain joins TRBV19 to TRBJ1-5, with a weak D call TRBD1 (6 bases). The CDR3: CASRGGALPQHF. The CDR3 nucleotides read TGTGCCAGTCGAGGGGGGGCCCTGCCCCAGCATTTT.